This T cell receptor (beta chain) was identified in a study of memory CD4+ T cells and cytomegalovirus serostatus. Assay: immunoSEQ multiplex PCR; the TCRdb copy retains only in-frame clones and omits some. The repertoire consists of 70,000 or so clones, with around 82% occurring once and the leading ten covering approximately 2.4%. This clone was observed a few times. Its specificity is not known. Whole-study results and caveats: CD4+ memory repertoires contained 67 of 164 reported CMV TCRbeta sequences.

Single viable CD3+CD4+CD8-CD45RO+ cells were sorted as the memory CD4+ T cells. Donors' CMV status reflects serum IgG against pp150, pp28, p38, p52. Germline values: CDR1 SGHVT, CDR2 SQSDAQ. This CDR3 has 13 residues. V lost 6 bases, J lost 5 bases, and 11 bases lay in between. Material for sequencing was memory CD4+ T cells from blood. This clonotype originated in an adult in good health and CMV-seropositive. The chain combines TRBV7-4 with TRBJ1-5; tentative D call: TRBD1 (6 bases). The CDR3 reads CASRGGPDQPQHF. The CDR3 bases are TGTGCCAGCAGGGGGGGGCCTGATCAGCCCCAGCATTTT.